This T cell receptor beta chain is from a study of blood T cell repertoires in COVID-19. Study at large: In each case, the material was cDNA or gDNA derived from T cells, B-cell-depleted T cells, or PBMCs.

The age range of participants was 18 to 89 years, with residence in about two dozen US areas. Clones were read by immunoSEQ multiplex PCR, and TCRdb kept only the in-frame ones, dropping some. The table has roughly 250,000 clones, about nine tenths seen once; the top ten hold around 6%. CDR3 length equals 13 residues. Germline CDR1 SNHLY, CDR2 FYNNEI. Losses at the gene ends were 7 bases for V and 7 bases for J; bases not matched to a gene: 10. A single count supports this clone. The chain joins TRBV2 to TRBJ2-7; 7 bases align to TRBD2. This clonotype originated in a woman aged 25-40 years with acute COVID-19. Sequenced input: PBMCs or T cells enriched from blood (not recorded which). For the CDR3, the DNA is TGTGCCAGCACCGGGGGAGGGGTGGGAGAGCAGTACTTC. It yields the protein CASTGGGVGEQYF.